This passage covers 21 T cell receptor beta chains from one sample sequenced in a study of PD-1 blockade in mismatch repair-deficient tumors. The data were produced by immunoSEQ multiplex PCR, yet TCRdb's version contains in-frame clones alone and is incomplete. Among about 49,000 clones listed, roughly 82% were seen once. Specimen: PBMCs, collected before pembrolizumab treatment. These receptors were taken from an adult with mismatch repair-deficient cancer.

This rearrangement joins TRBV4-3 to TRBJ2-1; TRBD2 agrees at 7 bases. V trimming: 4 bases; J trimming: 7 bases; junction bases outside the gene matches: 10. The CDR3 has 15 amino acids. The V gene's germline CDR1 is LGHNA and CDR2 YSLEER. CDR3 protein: CASSPRGGSGNEQFF. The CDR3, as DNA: TGCGCCAGCAGCCCGCGGGGCGGGAGTGGGAATGAGCAGTTCTTC.

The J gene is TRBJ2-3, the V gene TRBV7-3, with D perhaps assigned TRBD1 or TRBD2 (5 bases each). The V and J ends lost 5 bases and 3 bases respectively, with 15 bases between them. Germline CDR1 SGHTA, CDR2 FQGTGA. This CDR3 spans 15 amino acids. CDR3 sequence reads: CASSGLERGTDTQYF. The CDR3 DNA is TGTGCCAGCAGCGGTCTAGAGAGGGGAACAGATACGCAGTATTTT.

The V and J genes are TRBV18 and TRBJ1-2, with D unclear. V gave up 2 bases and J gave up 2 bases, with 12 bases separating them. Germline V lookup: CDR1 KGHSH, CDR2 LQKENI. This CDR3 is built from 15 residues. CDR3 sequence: CASSPDFMGNYGYTF. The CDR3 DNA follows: TGTGCCAGCTCACCAGATTTTATGGGGAACTATGGCTACACCTTC. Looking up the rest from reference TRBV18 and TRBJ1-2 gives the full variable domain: NAGVMQNPRHLVRRRGQEARLRCSPMKGHSHVYWYRQLPEEGLKFMVYLQKENIIDESGMPKERFSAEFPKEGPSILRIQQVVRGDSAAYFCASSPDFMGNYGYTFGSGTRLTVV.

The CDR3, as DNA: TGTGCCAGCAGTTATGGGGCAGAGCAGTTCTTC. This translates into CASSYGAEQFF. The gene calls are TRBV6-5 and TRBJ2-1, with D tentatively TRBD1 (5 bases). The CDR3 length is 11 residues. V lost 3 bases and J lost 10, with 7 bases in between. Germline-derived CDR1 and CDR2 are MNHEY and SVGAGI.

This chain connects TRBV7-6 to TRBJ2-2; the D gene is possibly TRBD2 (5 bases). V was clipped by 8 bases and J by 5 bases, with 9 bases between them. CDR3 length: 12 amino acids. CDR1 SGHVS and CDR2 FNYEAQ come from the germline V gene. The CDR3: CASLGDTGELFF. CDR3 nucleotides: TGTGCCAGCCTCGGGGATACCGGGGAGCTGTTTTTT.

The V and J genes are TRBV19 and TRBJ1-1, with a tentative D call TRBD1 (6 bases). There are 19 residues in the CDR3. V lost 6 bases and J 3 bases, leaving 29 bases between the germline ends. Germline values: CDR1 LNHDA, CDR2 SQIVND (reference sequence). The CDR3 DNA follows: TGTGCCAGTAGGAAACAGGGAAAGTCCCTGTCGGCGTTGGACACTGAAGCTTTCTTT. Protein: CASRKQGKSLSALDTEAFF.

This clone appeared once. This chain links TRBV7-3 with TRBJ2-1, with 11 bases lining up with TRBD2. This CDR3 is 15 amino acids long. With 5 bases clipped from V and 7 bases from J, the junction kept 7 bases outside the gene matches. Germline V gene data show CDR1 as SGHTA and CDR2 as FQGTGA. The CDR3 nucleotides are TGTGCCAGCAGCCCCCGAGCTAGCGGGAGGAATGAGCAGTTCTTC. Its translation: CASSPRASGRNEQFF.

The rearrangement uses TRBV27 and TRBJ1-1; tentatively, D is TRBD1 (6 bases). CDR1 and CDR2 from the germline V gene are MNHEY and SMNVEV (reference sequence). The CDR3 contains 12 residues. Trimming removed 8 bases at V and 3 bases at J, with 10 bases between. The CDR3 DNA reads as TGTGCCAGCCGTAGGGGGGACACTGAAGCTTTCTTT. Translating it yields CASRRGDTEAFF.

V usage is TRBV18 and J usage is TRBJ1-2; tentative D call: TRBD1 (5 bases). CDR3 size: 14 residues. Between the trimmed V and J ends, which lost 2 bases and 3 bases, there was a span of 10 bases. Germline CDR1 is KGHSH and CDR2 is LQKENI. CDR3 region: CASSPGHRDYGYTF. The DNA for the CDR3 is TGTGCCAGCTCACCAGGACACCGAGACTATGGCTACACCTTC.

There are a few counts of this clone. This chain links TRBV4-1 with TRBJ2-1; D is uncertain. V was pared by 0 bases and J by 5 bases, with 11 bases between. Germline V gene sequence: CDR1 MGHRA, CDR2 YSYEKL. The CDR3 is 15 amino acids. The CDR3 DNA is TGCGCCAGCAGCCAAGAAAGGACCCGCGACAATGAGCAGTTCTTC. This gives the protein CASSQERTRDNEQFF.

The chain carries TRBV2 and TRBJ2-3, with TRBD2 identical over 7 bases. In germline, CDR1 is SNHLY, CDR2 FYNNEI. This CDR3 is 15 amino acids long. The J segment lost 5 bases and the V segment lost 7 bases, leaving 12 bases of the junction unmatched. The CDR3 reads CASTGLAEGIDTQYF. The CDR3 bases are TGTGCCAGCACGGGGCTAGCGGAAGGGATAGATACGCAGTATTTT. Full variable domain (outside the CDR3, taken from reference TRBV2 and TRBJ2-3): EPEVTQTPSHQVTQMGQEVILRCVPISNHLYFYWYRQILGQKVEFLVSFYNNEISEKSEIFDDQFSVERPDGSNFTLKIRSTKLEDSAMYFCASTGLAEGIDTQYFGPGTRLTVL.

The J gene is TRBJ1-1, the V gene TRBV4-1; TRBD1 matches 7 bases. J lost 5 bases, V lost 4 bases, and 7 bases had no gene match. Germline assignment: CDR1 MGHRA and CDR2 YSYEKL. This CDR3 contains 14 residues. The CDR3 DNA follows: TGCGCCAGCAGCCCCCTCCGACAGGGAACTGAAGCTTTCTTT. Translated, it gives CASSPLRQGTEAFF.

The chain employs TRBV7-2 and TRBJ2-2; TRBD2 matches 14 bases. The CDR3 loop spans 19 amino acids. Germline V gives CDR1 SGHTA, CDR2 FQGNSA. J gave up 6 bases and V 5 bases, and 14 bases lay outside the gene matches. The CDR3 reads CASSQLGTSGRRGSGELFF. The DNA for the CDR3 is TGTGCCAGCAGCCAACTCGGGACTAGCGGGAGAAGAGGGTCCGGGGAGCTGTTTTTT.

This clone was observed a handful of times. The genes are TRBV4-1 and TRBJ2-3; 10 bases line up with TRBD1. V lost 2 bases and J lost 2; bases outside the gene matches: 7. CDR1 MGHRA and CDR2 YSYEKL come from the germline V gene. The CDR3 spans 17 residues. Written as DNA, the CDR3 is TGCGCCAGCAGCCAAAATCTAGGGACAGGGGTCACAGATACGCAGTATTTT. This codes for CASSQNLGTGVTDTQYF.

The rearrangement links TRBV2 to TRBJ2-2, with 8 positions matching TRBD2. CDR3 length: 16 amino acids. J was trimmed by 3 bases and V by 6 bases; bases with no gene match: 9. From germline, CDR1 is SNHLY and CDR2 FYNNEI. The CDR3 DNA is TGTGCCAGCAGGGGTAGCGGGAATATTTACACCGGGGAGCTGTTTTTT. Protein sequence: CASRGSGNIYTGELFF.

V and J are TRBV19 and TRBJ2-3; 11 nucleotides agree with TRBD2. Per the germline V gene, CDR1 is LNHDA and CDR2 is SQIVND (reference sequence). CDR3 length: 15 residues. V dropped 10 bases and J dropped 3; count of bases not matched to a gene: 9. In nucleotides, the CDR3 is TGTGCCACCGCTCGACTAGCGGGAAAGACAGATACGCAGTATTTT. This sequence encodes CATARLAGKTDTQYF.

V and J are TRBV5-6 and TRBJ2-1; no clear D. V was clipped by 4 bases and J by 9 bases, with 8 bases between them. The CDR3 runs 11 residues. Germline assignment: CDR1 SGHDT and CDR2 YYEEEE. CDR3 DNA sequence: TGTGCCAGCAGCATTGGACGTGAGCAGTTCTTC. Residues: CASSIGREQFF.

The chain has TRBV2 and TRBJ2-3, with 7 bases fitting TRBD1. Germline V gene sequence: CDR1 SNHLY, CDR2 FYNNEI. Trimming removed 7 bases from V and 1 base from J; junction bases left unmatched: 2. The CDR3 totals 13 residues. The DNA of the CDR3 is TGTGCCAGCAAAGGACAGGGCACAGATACGCAGTATTTT. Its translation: CASKGQGTDTQYF.

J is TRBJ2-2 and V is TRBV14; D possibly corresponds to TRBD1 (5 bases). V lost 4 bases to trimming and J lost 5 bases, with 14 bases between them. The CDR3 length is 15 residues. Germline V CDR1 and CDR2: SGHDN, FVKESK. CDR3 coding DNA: TGTGCCAGCAGCCCTCGGACAAGCTATACCGGGGAGCTGTTTTTT. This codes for CASSPRTSYTGELFF.

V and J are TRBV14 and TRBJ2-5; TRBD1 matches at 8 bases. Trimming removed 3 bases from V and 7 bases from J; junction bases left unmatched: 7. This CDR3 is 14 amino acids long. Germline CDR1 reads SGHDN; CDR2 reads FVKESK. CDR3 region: CASSHRGRSGTQYF. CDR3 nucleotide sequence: TGTGCCAGCAGCCACAGGGGGCGGAGTGGGACCCAGTACTTC.

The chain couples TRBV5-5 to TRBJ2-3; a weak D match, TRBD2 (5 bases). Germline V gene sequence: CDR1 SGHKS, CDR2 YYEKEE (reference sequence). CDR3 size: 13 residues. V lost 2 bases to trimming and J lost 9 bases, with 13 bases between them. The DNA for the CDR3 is TGTGCCAGCAGCTTCACTGGTCGGGAAACGCAGTATTTT. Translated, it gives CASSFTGRETQYF.